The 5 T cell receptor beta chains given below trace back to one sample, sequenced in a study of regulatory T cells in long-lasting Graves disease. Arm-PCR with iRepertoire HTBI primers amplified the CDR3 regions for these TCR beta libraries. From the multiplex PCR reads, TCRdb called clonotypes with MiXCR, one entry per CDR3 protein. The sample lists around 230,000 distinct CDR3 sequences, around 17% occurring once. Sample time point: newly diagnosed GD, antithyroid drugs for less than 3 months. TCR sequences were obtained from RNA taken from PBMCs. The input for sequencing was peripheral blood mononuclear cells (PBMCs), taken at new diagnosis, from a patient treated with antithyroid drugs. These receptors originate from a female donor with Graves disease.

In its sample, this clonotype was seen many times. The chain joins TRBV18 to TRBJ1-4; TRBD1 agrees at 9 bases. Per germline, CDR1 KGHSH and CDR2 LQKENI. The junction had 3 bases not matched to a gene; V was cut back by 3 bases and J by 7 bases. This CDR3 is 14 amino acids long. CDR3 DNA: TGTGCCAGCTCACCTGACAGGGGGAGTGAAAAACTGTTTTTT. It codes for CASSPDRGSEKLFF.

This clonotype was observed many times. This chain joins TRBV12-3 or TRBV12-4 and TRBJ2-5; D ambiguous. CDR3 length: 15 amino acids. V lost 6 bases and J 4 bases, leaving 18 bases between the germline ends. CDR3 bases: TGTGCCAGCAGATCGGAACTGGTGACAAGAGAGACCCAGTACTTC. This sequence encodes CASRSELVTRETQYF.

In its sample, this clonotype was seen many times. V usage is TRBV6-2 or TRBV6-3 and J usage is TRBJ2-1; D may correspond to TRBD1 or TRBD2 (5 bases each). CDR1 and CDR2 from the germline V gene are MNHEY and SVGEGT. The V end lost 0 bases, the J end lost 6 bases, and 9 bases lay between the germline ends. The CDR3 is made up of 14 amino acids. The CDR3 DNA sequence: TGTGCCAGCAGTTACTCGCAGAGGGGCAATGAGCAGTTCTTC. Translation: CASSYSQRGNEQFF.

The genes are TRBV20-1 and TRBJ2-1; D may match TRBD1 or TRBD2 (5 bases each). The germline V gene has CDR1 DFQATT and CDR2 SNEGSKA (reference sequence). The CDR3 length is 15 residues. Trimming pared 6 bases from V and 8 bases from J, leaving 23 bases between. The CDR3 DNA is TGCAGTGCAAGACCGGGGCTCTCAATCGGGGATGAGCAGTTCTTC. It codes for CSARPGLSIGDEQFF.

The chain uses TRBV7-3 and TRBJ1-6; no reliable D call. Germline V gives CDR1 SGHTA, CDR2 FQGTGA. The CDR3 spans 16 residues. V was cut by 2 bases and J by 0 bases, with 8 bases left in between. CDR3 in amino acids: CASSLGGSSYNSPLHF. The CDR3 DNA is TGTGCCAGCAGCTTAGGCGGGAGCTCCTATAATTCACCCCTCCACTTT.